Presented here are 12 T cell receptor beta chains from one specimen sequenced in a study of blood T cell repertoires in COVID-19. Using immunoSEQ multiplex PCR, the repertoire was profiled, and TCRdb retains in-frame clones only, with some absent. The sample has 300,000 to 450,000 clones; approximately 86% are singletons. Material for sequencing was peripheral blood. All receptors come from a human donor in a cohort sampled during active COVID-19.

This chain connects TRBV25-1 to TRBJ2-7, with 7 bases lining up with TRBD1. Looked up from germline, CDR1 is MGHDK and CDR2 is SYGVNS. CDR3 length: 12 amino acids. V trimming: 8 bases; J trimming: 5 bases; junction bases outside the gene matches: 6. The CDR3 loop reads CASSPDRDEQYF. CDR3 DNA sequence: TGTGCCAGCTCTCCCGACAGGGACGAGCAGTACTTC.

This clone has just one count. The V gene is TRBV5-4, the J gene TRBJ2-5, with 9 positions matching TRBD2. Germline V lookup: CDR1 SGHNT, CDR2 YYREEE (reference sequence). V gave up 6 bases and J gave up 3 bases; unmatched junction bases: 6. There are 14 residues in the CDR3. The CDR3 coding sequence is TGTGCCAGCACCAGCGGGGGGTTCGAAGAGACCCAGTACTTC. Translation gives CASTSGGFEETQYF.

J is TRBJ2-3 and V is TRBV20-1; TRBD2 agrees at 8 bases. J lost 3 bases, V lost 3 bases, and 8 bases had no gene match. Per germline, CDR1 DFQATT and CDR2 SNEGSKA (reference sequence). This CDR3 contains 15 residues. CDR3 sequence (DNA): TGCAGTGCTAGTGCAGCGGGGGCCCGAACAGATACGCAGTATTTT. It specifies CSASAAGARTDTQYF.

The rearrangement links TRBV7-6 to TRBJ1-3; D is possibly TRBD1 (5 bases). Germline loops: CDR1 SGHVS, CDR2 FNYEAQ. Trimming removed 1 base at V and 4 bases at J, with 11 bases between. CDR3 size: 15 residues. The CDR3, as DNA: TGTGCCAGCAGCTTAGGCAGGGCGAAAGGAAACACCATATATTTT. This encodes CASSLGRAKGNTIYF.

The chain recombines TRBV27 with TRBJ1-6; D is perhaps TRBD1 (5 bases). Trimming left V 2 bases short and J 5 bases short, with 16 bases between. The CDR3 is 17 residues long. Germline V gene lookup returns CDR1 MNHEY and CDR2 SMNVEV (reference sequence). This CDR3 reads CASSLILGGLNNSPLHF. As DNA, the CDR3 is TGTGCCAGCAGTTTAATTTTGGGGGGTCTAAATAATTCACCCCTCCACTTT.

CDR3 coding DNA: TGTGCCAGCAGCCAAGATTACAGTCAAGGGGAGCTGTTTTTT. Its translation is CASSQDYSQGELFF. The V and J genes are TRBV3-1 (or the pseudogene TRBV3-2) and TRBJ2-2; D is unclear. The V end was cut by 0 bases, the J end by 8 bases, with 10 bases between. The CDR3 length is 14 residues. Germline loops: CDR1 LGHDT, CDR2 YNNKEL (reference sequence).

The gene calls are TRBV18 and TRBJ1-2; possibly TRBD1 for D (6 bases). Germline values: CDR1 KGHSH, CDR2 LQKENI. Deletions cut 5 bases from V and 8 bases from J, with 15 bases between. This CDR3 region has 13 residues. Written as DNA, the CDR3 is TGTGCCAGCTCAGCAGGGGAAGATGTGGGCTACACCTTC. Translation: CASSAGEDVGYTF.

CDR3 in DNA: TGTGCCACCAGTGATGCCGGGGGGAATTCACCCCTCCACTTT. Protein product: CATSDAGGNSPLHF. The rearrangement joins TRBV24-1 to TRBJ1-6, with D maybe TRBD1 (5 bases). The CDR3 has 14 residues. Trimming took off 3 bases at V and 7 bases at J, with 9 bases between the two ends. Germline CDR1 reads KGHDR; CDR2 reads SFDVKD.

The J gene is TRBJ2-7, the V gene TRBV3-1 (or the pseudogene TRBV3-2); a weak D match, TRBD2 (5 bases). The ends were cut back, 4 bases at V and 3 bases at J, with 16 bases in the middle. Germline CDR1 reads LGHDT; CDR2 reads YNNKEL (reference sequence). This CDR3 has 15 residues. The CDR3, as DNA: TGTGCCAGCAGCCCATCTATCGGGGATAGCTACGAGCAGTACTTC. Protein: CASSPSIGDSYEQYF.

As DNA, the CDR3 is TGTGCCAGTAGTATTGCACTCGGGACAGGGGGAGTAGGGGAGCTGTTTTTT. This sequence encodes CASSIALGTGGVGELFF. The chain uses TRBV19 and TRBJ2-2, with TRBD1 identical over 11 bases. This CDR3 has 17 residues. With V trimmed by 3 bases and J by 8 bases, 11 bases remained unmatched. The V gene's germline CDR1 is LNHDA and CDR2 SQIVND (reference sequence).

The chain uses TRBV19 and TRBJ2-4; possible D gene TRBD1, 7 bases. The CDR3 extends over 15 amino acids. V was cut by 5 bases and J by 5 bases, with 16 bases left in between. The V gene's germline CDR1 is LNHDA and CDR2 SQIVND (reference sequence). CDR3 loop: CASSWRGDRQNIQYF. As DNA, the CDR3 is TGTGCCAGTAGTTGGAGGGGGGACAGACAAAACATTCAGTACTTC.

The chain employs TRBV12-3 or TRBV12-4 and TRBJ1-5, with D unresolved. The CDR3 loop spans 12 amino acids. V lost 3 bases and J 6 bases, leaving 6 bases between the germline ends. The CDR3, as DNA: TGTGCCAGCAGTTTTCCCGGTCAGCCCCAGCATTTT. This codes for CASSFPGQPQHF.